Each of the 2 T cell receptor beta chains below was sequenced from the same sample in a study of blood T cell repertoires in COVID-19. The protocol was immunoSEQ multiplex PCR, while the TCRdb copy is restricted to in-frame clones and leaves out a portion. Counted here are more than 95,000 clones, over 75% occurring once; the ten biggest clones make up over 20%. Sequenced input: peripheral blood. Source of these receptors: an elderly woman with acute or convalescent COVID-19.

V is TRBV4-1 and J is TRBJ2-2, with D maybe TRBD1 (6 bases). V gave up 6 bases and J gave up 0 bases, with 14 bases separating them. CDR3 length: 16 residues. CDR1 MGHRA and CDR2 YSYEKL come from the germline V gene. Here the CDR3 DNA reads TGCGCCAGCAGATCGATAGGGACAACGAACACCGGGGAGCTGTTTTTT. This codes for CASRSIGTTNTGELFF.

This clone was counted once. CDR3 residues: CATSGGGAGNTGELFF. The CDR3 DNA reads TGTGCCACCAGTGGAGGGGGCGCCGGGAACACCGGGGAGCTGTTTTTT. This chain uses TRBV24-1 with TRBJ2-2; 7 bases line up with TRBD1. CDR3 length equals 16 residues. After removal of 5 bases from V and 1 base from J, the junction contained 6 bases not matched to a gene. Germline assignment: CDR1 KGHDR and CDR2 SFDVKD.